This entry lists 27 T cell receptor beta chains sequenced from one sample in a study of PD-L1 blockade in urothelial cancer. Time point defined: pretreatment peripheral blood. Data came from immunoSEQ multiplex PCR; TCRdb stores just in-frame clones and leaves some out. Of under 70,000 clones listed, 80% to 90% are singletons. Material: PBMCs, obtained around atezolizumab (anti-PD-L1) treatment. The receptor set was obtained from a man in his 70s with urothelial cancer.

The V call is TRBV6-1, the J call TRBJ1-5; D may be TRBD1 (6 bases). V was pared by 1 base and J by 5 bases, with 9 bases between. The CDR3 totals 14 residues. CDR1 and CDR2 (germline): MNHNS, SASEGT. The CDR3 sequence is CASSEVTGDQPQHF. The CDR3 DNA reads as TGTGCCAGCAGTGAAGTGACAGGAGATCAGCCCCAGCATTTT.

The genes are TRBV11-2 and TRBJ1-1; TRBD1 is a possible D gene (5 bases). The CDR3 spans 16 residues. CDR1 is SGHAT, CDR2 FQNNGV, per germline. Trimming stripped 7 bases from V and 5 bases from J, with 23 bases between. In nucleotides, the CDR3 is TGTGCCAGCACCCGCGCAAACAGCTATTCAGGGACTGAAGCTTTCTTT. Translated: CASTRANSYSGTEAFF.

The genes are TRBV4-3 and TRBJ2-1; perhaps TRBD2 as D (5 bases). This CDR3 spans 15 amino acids. Per germline, CDR1 LGHNA and CDR2 YSLEER. The V end was cut by 3 bases, the J end by 3 bases, with 12 bases between. The CDR3 is CASSQETAGYNEQFF. The CDR3 DNA is TGCGCCAGCAGCCAGGAAACCGCGGGCTACAATGAGCAGTTCTTC.

The chain recombines TRBV4-3 with TRBJ2-7; 11 bases match TRBD2. This CDR3 region has 16 residues. With V trimmed by 0 bases and J by 4 bases, 5 bases remained unmatched. In germline, CDR1 is LGHNA, CDR2 YSLEER. This CDR3 reads CASSQDRLAGGYEQYF. DNA for the CDR3: TGCGCCAGCAGCCAAGACAGGCTAGCGGGAGGTTACGAGCAGTACTTC.

This clone was seen a few times. CDR3 loop: CASSLNTGDADTQYF. The CDR3 nucleotides read TGTGCCAGCAGCTTAAATACGGGGGACGCAGATACGCAGTATTTT. The chain is built from TRBV11-2 and TRBJ2-3; D might be TRBD2 (6 bases). Trimming removed 2 bases from V and 4 bases from J, with 13 bases in between. The CDR3 totals 15 residues. CDR1 and CDR2 (germline): SGHAT, FQNNGV. Drawing the rest from reference TRBV11-2 and TRBJ2-3, the complete variable domain is EAGVAQSPRYKIIEKRQSVAFWCNPISGHATLYWYQQILGQGPKLLIQFQNNGVVDDSQLPKDRFSAERLKGVDSTLKIQPAKLEDSAVYLCASSLNTGDADTQYFGPGTRLTVL.

The V call is TRBV18, the J call TRBJ2-2; D is perhaps TRBD1 (6 bases). Germline V gene data show CDR1 as KGHSH and CDR2 as LQKENI. CDR3 size: 16 residues. Trimming removed 1 base at V and 2 bases at J, with 11 bases between. The CDR3 protein is CASSPRTQGNTGELFF. DNA of the CDR3: TGTGCCAGCTCACCACGGACACAGGGAAACACCGGGGAGCTGTTTTTT.

V is TRBV2 and J is TRBJ2-3; TRBD1 matches at 9 bases. The CDR3 sequence is 17 residues long. Germline V gives CDR1 SNHLY, CDR2 FYNNEI. The trim removed 10 bases at V and 1 base at J, leaving 15 bases unmatched. The CDR3 bases are TGTGCCATCTCTACCGGGACAGGGCTCGGTGGCACAGATACGCAGTATTTT. Encoded protein: CAISTGTGLGGTDTQYF.

This clone was recorded once. The genes are TRBV29-1 and TRBJ1-5; D gene unclear. The CDR3 consists of 17 residues. The ends were cut back, 8 bases at V and 3 bases at J, with 26 bases in the middle. Germline assignment: CDR1 SQVTM and CDR2 ANQGSEA. CDR3 in amino acids: CSPLISGPSGDNQPQHF. The CDR3 bases are TGCAGCCCCCTAATAAGCGGACCCTCCGGGGACAATCAGCCCCAGCATTTT.

This sequence joins TRBV7-2 and TRBJ1-3; 7 positions match TRBD1. This CDR3 region has 15 residues. V was clipped by 5 bases and J by 0 bases; unmatched bases: 4. Looked up from germline, CDR1 is SGHTA and CDR2 is FQGNSA. The CDR3 region is CASSATGRSGNTIYF. The CDR3 nucleotides are TGTGCCAGCAGCGCGACAGGGCGCTCTGGAAACACCATATATTTT. Full variable domain (missing parts from reference TRBV7-2 and TRBJ1-3): GAGVSQSPSNKVTEKGKDVELRCDPISGHTALYWYRQSLGQGLEFLIYFQGNSAPDKSGLPSDRFSAERTGGSVSTLTIQRTQQEDSAVYLCASSATGRSGNTIYFGEGSWLTVV.

The rearrangement links TRBV23-1 to TRBJ1-5, with D unclear. TRBV23-1 is noted as an ORF with a role that remains uncertain. The V end was cut by 7 bases, the J end by 5 bases, with 18 bases between. This CDR3 comprises 15 residues. DNA for the CDR3: TGCGCCAGCAAGGTCCCCACCGGGAACCATCAGCCCCAGCATTTT. Translating it yields CASKVPTGNHQPQHF.

J is TRBJ2-1 and V is TRBV5-1; 15 bases fit TRBD2. V was pared by 4 bases and J by 7 bases, with 6 bases of the junction left unmatched. Germline loops: CDR1 SGHRS, CDR2 YFSETQ. The CDR3 consists of 16 residues. The CDR3 is CASSAGGLAGGNEQFF. The DNA for the CDR3 is TGCGCCAGCAGCGCAGGGGGACTAGCGGGAGGAAATGAGCAGTTCTTC.

The chain links TRBV29-1 to TRBJ2-4, with 9 bases matching TRBD1. After removal of 7 bases from V and 0 bases from J, the junction contained 10 bases not matched to a gene. Germline CDR1 reads SQVTM; CDR2 reads ANQGSEA. This CDR3 spans 16 amino acids. The CDR3 coding sequence is TGCAGCGCTGACCCGGACAGGGGACGAGCCAAAAACATTCAGTACTTC. Translation: CSADPDRGRAKNIQYF. The full variable domain, with the rest looked up from reference TRBV29-1 and TRBJ2-4, is SAVISQKPSRDICQRGTSLTIQCQVDSQVTMMFWYRQQPGQSLTLIATANQGSEATYESGFVIDKFPISRPNLTFSTLTVSNMSPEDSSIYLCSADPDRGRAKNIQYFGAGTRLSVL.

This chain connects TRBV2 to TRBJ1-2; 7 bases align to TRBD1. Germline lookup yields CDR1 SNHLY and CDR2 FYNNEI. The CDR3 sequence is 12 residues long. The trim removed 8 bases at V and 4 bases at J, leaving 4 bases unmatched. The DNA for the CDR3 is TGTGCCAGCTCCGGGACAGCCTATGGCTACACCTTC. Residues: CASSGTAYGYTF.

The chain employs TRBV18 and TRBJ2-5; D perhaps matches TRBD2 (6 bases). The CDR3 runs 15 residues. The V end lost 0 bases, the J end lost 7 bases, and 15 bases lay between the germline ends. From germline, CDR1 is KGHSH and CDR2 LQKENI. CDR3 DNA: TGTGCCAGCTCACCACCGGACGGGGGTTTGGCGACCCAGTACTTC. This codes for CASSPPDGGLATQYF.

The chain combines TRBV7-2 with TRBJ2-1; the D is unclear. V shed 2 bases and J shed 1 base, with 15 bases lying between them. Germline lookup yields CDR1 SGHTA and CDR2 FQGNSA. The CDR3 runs to 17 residues. In nucleotides, the CDR3 is TGTGCCAGCAGCTTAACAAGACTGGCCCGGTCCTACAATGAGCAGTTCTTC. It translates to CASSLTRLARSYNEQFF.

V and J are TRBV5-1 and TRBJ2-1; 9 bases are a match to TRBD2. Germline V gene lookup returns CDR1 SGHRS and CDR2 YFSETQ. The J segment lost 2 bases and the V segment lost 0 bases, leaving 6 bases of the junction unmatched. The CDR3 is 17 amino acids. The DNA of the CDR3 is TGCGCCAGCAGCTTGGCTAGCGGGAAACCACCCTACAATGAGCAGTTCTTC. Amino acid sequence: CASSLASGKPPYNEQFF.

This chain connects TRBV25-1 to TRBJ1-4; a possible D gene is TRBD1 (5 bases). V was clipped by 1 base and J by 12 bases, with 12 bases between them. CDR3 length: 13 residues. The germline V gene has CDR1 MGHDK and CDR2 SYGVNS. The CDR3 nucleotides read TGTGCCAGCAGTGAATGGAGGGACGAGGAACTGTTTTTT. Protein: CASSEWRDEELFF. The whole variable domain, remainder taken from reference TRBV25-1 and TRBJ1-4, is EADIYQTPRYLVIGTGKKITLECSQTMGHDKMYWYQQDPGMELHLIHYSYGVNSTEKGDLSSESTVSRIRTEHFPLTLESARPSHTSQYLCASSEWRDEELFFGSGTQLSVL.

The J gene is TRBJ1-5, the V gene TRBV19; 8 bases agree with TRBD1. The CDR3 contains 13 residues. Trimming took 5 bases from V and 7 from J; bases not matched to a gene: 4. Germline CDR1 LNHDA, CDR2 SQIVND (reference sequence). CDR3 coding DNA: TGTGCCAGTAGTCCAGGGGGCTGGCAGCCCCAGCATTTT. It is translated as CASSPGGWQPQHF.

The chain combines TRBV4-1 with TRBJ2-7; TRBD2 matches 10 bases. The CDR3 covers 15 residues. V trimming: 2 bases; J trimming: 3 bases; junction bases outside the gene matches: 4. In germline, CDR1 is MGHRA, CDR2 YSYEKL. This chain's CDR3 is CASSQMERGGYEQYF. The CDR3 nucleotides are TGCGCCAGCAGCCAAATGGAGCGGGGGGGCTACGAGCAGTACTTC.

This sequence joins TRBV28 and TRBJ2-7; 7 bases match TRBD1. Germline V gene lookup returns CDR1 MDHEN and CDR2 SYDVKM. The CDR3 loop spans 12 amino acids. V shed 3 bases, J shed 11 bases, and the junction held 7 bases outside the gene matches. The CDR3 reads CASSFTGVEEYF. The CDR3 DNA reads TGTGCCAGCAGTTTTACAGGGGTGGAGGAGTACTTC.

This sequence joins TRBV7-2 and TRBJ2-7; 8 bases match TRBD2. The V gene's germline CDR1 is SGHTA and CDR2 FQGNSA. Germline trimming cut 3 bases from V and 5 bases from J; bases unmatched to any gene: 9. CDR3 length equals 15 residues. Written as DNA, the CDR3 is TGTGCCAGCAGCTTCGTCGGGGGGGGAGGGAACGAGCAGTACTTC. It specifies CASSFVGGGGNEQYF.

This clone was seen a handful of times. J is TRBJ2-3 and V is TRBV10-3; 8 bases are shared with TRBD2. The CDR3 contains 17 residues. CDR1 is ENHRY, CDR2 SYGVKD, per germline. With V trimmed by 1 base and J by 3 bases, 9 bases remained unmatched. Here the CDR3 DNA reads TGTGCCATCAGTGAGTTACCCAGCGGGAGATGGACAGATACGCAGTATTTT. Translation gives CAISELPSGRWTDTQYF.

The chain links TRBV11-2 to TRBJ2-3; TRBD2 is a possible D gene (6 bases). Germline CDR1 reads SGHAT; CDR2 reads FQNNGV. The CDR3 sequence is 16 residues long. V gave up 2 bases and J gave up 5 bases, with 17 bases separating them. Written as DNA, the CDR3 is TGTGCCAGCAGCTTAACAGGAGCGGAGGGAGGAGATACGCAGTATTTT. Protein product: CASSLTGAEGGDTQYF.

The V and J genes are TRBV18 and TRBJ2-7; D is perhaps TRBD2 (5 bases). Germline loops: CDR1 KGHSH, CDR2 LQKENI. V was clipped by 0 bases and J by 7 bases, with 13 bases between them. This CDR3 has 14 residues. The CDR3 sequence is CASSPPGVRGEQYF. DNA for the CDR3: TGTGCCAGCTCACCACCGGGAGTTCGTGGGGAGCAGTACTTC.

The V call is TRBV5-6, the J call TRBJ2-1; unclear D gene. V was trimmed by 2 bases and J by 9 bases, leaving 15 bases between them. The germline gives CDR1 SGHDT, CDR2 YYEEEE. This CDR3 is built from 14 residues. In DNA, the CDR3 is TGTGCCAGCAGCTTCCGATACCTAGTGGGTGAGCAGTTCTTC. It codes for CASSFRYLVGEQFF.

This chain uses TRBV5-4 with TRBJ1-4, with D tentatively TRBD1 (6 bases). Germline CDR1 is SGHNT and CDR2 is YYREEE (reference sequence). V was pared by 2 bases and J by 7 bases, with 9 bases between. The CDR3 extends over 13 amino acids. DNA of the CDR3: TGTGCCAGCAGCTTACAGGGCGGTGAAAAACTGTTTTTT. This codes for CASSLQGGEKLFF.

V usage is TRBV4-1 and J usage is TRBJ1-5, with a tentative D call TRBD1 (5 bases). This CDR3 is 16 amino acids long. Germline CDR1 reads MGHRA; CDR2 reads YSYEKL. Trimming left V 0 bases short and J 1 base short, with 10 bases between. DNA of the CDR3: TGCGCCAGCAGCCAAGAGGGGCCTGGGAGCAATCAGCCCCAGCATTTT. This encodes CASSQEGPGSNQPQHF.